The 20 T cell receptor beta chains below were found in one sample sequenced in a study of PD-1 blockade in classical Hodgkin lymphoma. Time point reported: cycle 4 day 1 (C4D1), after 6 weeks of nivolumab. Each and every patient relapsed after autologous stem cell transplantation, and patients got differing brentuximab vedotin exposure. Magnetic depletion of non-target cells from thawed PBMCs yielded purified CD8+ T cells. Here immunoSEQ multiplex PCR was the method, and the copy in TCRdb shows in-frame clones only, minus some. The sample includes roughly 20,000 clones, 88% of them seen just once. Source: CD8+ T cells from blood, taken before the fourth cycle of nivolumab. The receptors here all came from a human donor with classical Hodgkin lymphoma.

This chain connects TRBV5-1 to TRBJ1-4, with unresolved D. V shed 0 bases and J shed 5 bases, with 11 bases lying between them. CDR1 and CDR2 from the germline V gene are SGHRS and YFSETQ. This CDR3 is built from 15 residues. The CDR3 DNA reads TGCGCCAGCAGCTTGGCCGTCGGAAGAAATGAAAAACTGTTTTTT. It translates to CASSLAVGRNEKLFF.

About this clone: A read error may account for a junction end that differs from germline. The V and J genes are TRBV6-4 and TRBJ1-2, with D maybe TRBD1 (5 bases). The length of the CDR3 is 14 residues. The germline V gene encodes CDR1 MRHNA and CDR2 SNTAGT. The DNA of the CDR3 is TGTGCCAGCAGTTACTCGATAGGGGACTATGGCTACACCTTC. It is translated as CASSYSIGDYGYTF.

The chain links TRBV4-1 to TRBJ1-1, with 7 bases that match TRBD1. CDR1 is MGHRA, CDR2 YSYEKL, per germline. The V gene end was trimmed by 2 bases and the J gene end by 4 bases; junction bases not matched to a gene: 7. CDR3 length equals 15 residues. The DNA for the CDR3 is TGCGCCAGCAGCCAATACAGGGGACCCATCACTGAAGCTTTCTTT. Protein product: CASSQYRGPITEAFF.

The J gene is TRBJ2-1, the V gene TRBV13; no clear D. V dropped 1 base and J dropped 8 bases, with 9 bases sitting between them. From germline, CDR1 is PRHDT and CDR2 FYEKMQ (reference sequence). The CDR3 is 13 amino acids. The CDR3 loop reads CASSLEPRDEQFF. The CDR3, as DNA: TGTGCCAGCAGCTTAGAGCCTAGGGATGAGCAGTTCTTC.

A remark on this clone: The same CDR3 arises from other DNA sequences in this sample as well. This chain links TRBV9 with TRBJ1-1; D is unresolved. The CDR3 runs to 10 residues. Trimming removed 0 bases from V and 8 bases from J, with 2 bases in between. Germline assignment: CDR1 SGDLS and CDR2 YYNGEE. The CDR3 coding sequence is TGTGCCAGCAGCGTAGGGGAAGCTTTCTTT. Residues: CASSVGEAFF.

V usage is TRBV11-1 and J usage is TRBJ2-2; D is perhaps TRBD2 (5 bases). V was shortened by 10 bases and J by 2 bases, with 17 bases between the two germline ends. The CDR3 is 15 amino acids. Per the germline V gene, CDR1 is SGHAT and CDR2 is FQDESV (reference sequence). Written as DNA, the CDR3 is TGTGCCATCTCCCGGTTTGGACTTAACACCGGGGAGCTGTTTTTT. Translated: CAISRFGLNTGELFF.

The chain has TRBV11-3 and TRBJ2-2; a weak D match, TRBD2 (6 bases). The germline V and J ends were trimmed by 0 bases and 8 bases, with 16 bases remaining between them. Germline CDR1 SGHNT, CDR2 YENEEA. CDR3 length: 16 residues. As DNA, the CDR3 is TGTGCCAGCAGCTTAGAATCGGCTAGCGAAGGGGGGGAGCTGTTTTTT. Translation gives CASSLESASEGGELFF.

CDR3 in DNA: TGTGCCAGCAGCGACCCTATAACGGATCTAGCCGGCCCCACAGATACGCAGTATTTT. It codes for CASSDPITDLAGPTDTQYF. This chain uses TRBV9 with TRBJ2-3, with D possibly TRBD2 on 5 matching bases. This CDR3 spans 19 amino acids. Per germline, CDR1 SGDLS and CDR2 YYNGEE. Between the trimmed V and J ends, which lost 3 bases and 2 bases, there was a span of 25 bases.

The chain recombines TRBV6-1 with TRBJ2-7, with D tentatively TRBD1 or TRBD2 (5 bases each). CDR3 size: 15 residues. Germline loops: CDR1 MNHNS, CDR2 SASEGT. V was cut by 4 bases and J by 4 bases, with 17 bases left in between. CDR3 nucleotides: TGTGCCAGCAGTGCCTGGGACCTCGCCGTTTACGAGCAGTACTTC. Translating it yields CASSAWDLAVYEQYF.

The rearrangement links TRBV29-1 to TRBJ2-2, with D perhaps being TRBD1 or TRBD2 (6 bases each). CDR1 is SQVTM and CDR2 is ANQGSEA in the germline V gene. The CDR3 length is 14 residues. V was clipped by 5 bases and J by 8 bases, with 18 bases between them. The CDR3 bases are TGCAGCGTTTTTACAGGGAGGCAGGCGGGGGAGCTGTTTTTT. Translated, it gives CSVFTGRQAGELFF.

The genes are TRBV5-1 and TRBJ2-3, with 14 nucleotides matching TRBD2. CDR1 and CDR2 from the germline V gene are SGHRS and YFSETQ. The V gene end was trimmed by 1 base and the J gene end by 2 bases; junction bases not matched to a gene: 3. This CDR3 is 17 amino acids long. CDR3 nucleotide sequence: TGCGCCAGCAGCTTGAGACTAGCGGGAGGGCCCACAGATACGCAGTATTTT. It translates to CASSLRLAGGPTDTQYF.

The V gene is TRBV27, the J gene TRBJ2-7, with 8 bases matching TRBD2. V gave up 3 bases and J gave up 6 bases; unmatched junction bases: 7. The germline CDR1 and CDR2 sequences are MNHEY and SMNVEV (reference sequence). CDR3 length equals 14 residues. CDR3 DNA sequence: TGTGCCAGCAGTTTGGGGACTAGGAACGGCGAGCAGTACTTC. Translating gives CASSLGTRNGEQYF.

The V and J genes are TRBV7-8 and TRBJ1-5, with D unresolved. V was trimmed by 4 bases and J by 1 base, leaving 14 bases between them. Germline CDR1 and CDR2: SGHVS and FQNEAQ. The CDR3 contains 16 residues. The chain's CDR3 is CASSSPLMESNQPQHF. CDR3 bases: TGTGCCAGCAGCTCCCCGTTGATGGAGAGCAATCAGCCCCAGCATTTT.

The chain employs TRBV5-6 and TRBJ1-3; D unresolved. In germline, CDR1 is SGHDT, CDR2 YYEEEE. V was pared by 2 bases and J by 3 bases, with 6 bases between. There are 13 residues in the CDR3. CDR3 in amino acids: CASSLGNGNTIYF. DNA of the CDR3: TGTGCCAGCAGCTTAGGTAATGGAAACACCATATATTTT.

This chain links TRBV10-2 with TRBJ2-7; 9 bases are shared with TRBD2. J was trimmed by 5 bases and V by 2 bases; bases with no gene match: 13. Looked up from germline, CDR1 is WSHSY and CDR2 is SAAADI. The CDR3 is 17 amino acids. The CDR3 DNA sequence: TGCGCCAGCAGTGAGGACTGGGCGGGAGGGCCAAGGGACGAGCAGTACTTC. Translation: CASSEDWAGGPRDEQYF.

The J gene is TRBJ2-1, the V gene TRBV5-4; D is uncertain. Germline CDR1 and CDR2: SGHNT and YYREEE (reference sequence). Deletions cut 2 bases from V and 6 bases from J, with 6 bases between. The CDR3 length is 12 residues. The CDR3 sequence is CASSFGSNEQFF. CDR3 nucleotides: TGTGCCAGCAGCTTTGGCAGCAATGAGCAGTTCTTC.

The chain joins TRBV28 to TRBJ2-7; 7 bases align to TRBD1. V trimming: 4 bases; J trimming: 6 bases; junction bases outside the gene matches: 3. CDR3 length: 12 amino acids. In germline, CDR1 is MDHEN, CDR2 SYDVKM. Written as DNA, the CDR3 is TGTGCCAGCAGTTGGGACAGTCGCGAGCAGTACTTC. This encodes CASSWDSREQYF. The full variable domain, in which reference TRBV28 and TRBJ2-7 provide the parts outside the CDR3, is DVKVTQSSRYLVKRTGEKVFLECVQDMDHENMFWYRQDPGLGLRLIYFSYDVKMKEKGDIPEGYSVSREKKERFSLILESASTNQTSMYLCASSWDSREQYFGPGTRLTVT.

In DNA, the CDR3 is TGTGCCAGCAGTGAGCAGGGAACGAACACCGGGGAGCTGTTTTTT. It is translated as CASSEQGTNTGELFF. The V call is TRBV2, the J call TRBJ2-2, with TRBD1 as a possible D gene (5 bases). The V gene's germline CDR1 is SNHLY and CDR2 FYNNEI. V was cut by 3 bases and J by 0 bases, with 8 bases left in between. The CDR3 loop spans 15 amino acids.

The V call is TRBV10-1, the J call TRBJ2-7; D not certain. The germline V gene encodes CDR1 WNHNN and CDR2 SYGVQD (reference sequence). There are 16 residues in the CDR3. The germline V and J ends were trimmed by 0 bases and 2 bases, with 14 bases remaining between them. The CDR3 sequence: CASSESSSERAYEQYF. DNA of the CDR3: TGCGCCAGCAGTGAGTCATCCTCCGAGCGAGCCTACGAGCAGTACTTC.

This sequence joins TRBV5-1 and TRBJ1-2, with a possible D match to TRBD1 (5 bases). The V gene lost 4 bases and the J gene lost 6 bases, with 13 bases spanning the gap. The CDR3 contains 13 residues. Germline assignment: CDR1 SGHRS and CDR2 YFSETQ. The CDR3 spells CASSPTMGHGYTF. The CDR3 nucleotides read TGCGCCAGCAGCCCAACTATGGGGCATGGCTACACCTTC.